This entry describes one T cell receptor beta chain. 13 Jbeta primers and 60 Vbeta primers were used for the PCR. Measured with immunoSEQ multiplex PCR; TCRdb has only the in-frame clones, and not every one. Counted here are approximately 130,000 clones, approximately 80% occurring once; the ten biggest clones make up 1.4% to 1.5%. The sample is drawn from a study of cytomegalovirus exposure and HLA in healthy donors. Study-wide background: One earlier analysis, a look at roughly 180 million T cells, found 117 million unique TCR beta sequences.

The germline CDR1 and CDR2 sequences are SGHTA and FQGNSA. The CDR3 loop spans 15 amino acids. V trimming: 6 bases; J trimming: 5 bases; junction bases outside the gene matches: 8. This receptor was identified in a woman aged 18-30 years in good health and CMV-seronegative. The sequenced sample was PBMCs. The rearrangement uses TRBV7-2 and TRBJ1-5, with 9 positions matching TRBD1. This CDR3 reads CASSPPGQGYQPQHF. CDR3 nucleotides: TGTGCCAGCAGTCCCCCGGGACAGGGATATCAGCCCCAGCATTTT.